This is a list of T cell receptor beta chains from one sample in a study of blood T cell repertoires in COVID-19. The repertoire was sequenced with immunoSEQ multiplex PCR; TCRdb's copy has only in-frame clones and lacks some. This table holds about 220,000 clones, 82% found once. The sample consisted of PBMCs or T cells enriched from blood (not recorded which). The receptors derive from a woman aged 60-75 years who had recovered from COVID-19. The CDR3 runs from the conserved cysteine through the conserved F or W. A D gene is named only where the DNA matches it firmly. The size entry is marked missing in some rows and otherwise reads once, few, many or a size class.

cdr3_aa: CASREQGDTEAFF; d_call: TRBD1; v_call: TRBV12-3/TRBV12-4; clone_size: -; j_call: TRBJ1-1; cdr3_length: 13
cdr3_aa: CASSPNLGQGTYGYTF; d_call: TRBD1; v_call: TRBV5-1; clone_size: few; j_call: TRBJ1-2; cdr3_length: 16
cdr3_aa: CASRRVSGSSHNEQFF; d_call: TRBD2; v_call: TRBV5-1; clone_size: -; j_call: TRBJ2-1; cdr3_length: 16
cdr3_aa: CASSLAGTGNYGYTF; d_call: TRBD1; v_call: TRBV5-4; clone_size: -; j_call: TRBJ1-2; cdr3_length: 15
cdr3_aa: CASSLENSFNSPLHF; d_call: -; v_call: TRBV11-2; clone_size: few; j_call: TRBJ1-6; cdr3_length: 15
cdr3_aa: CASSPGTVNQPQHF; d_call: TRBD1; v_call: TRBV5-5; clone_size: once; j_call: TRBJ1-5; cdr3_length: 14
cdr3_aa: CASSLEGERPQHF; d_call: -; v_call: TRBV7-8; clone_size: once; j_call: TRBJ1-5; cdr3_length: 13
cdr3_aa: CASSQVDGAATYNEQFF; d_call: -; v_call: TRBV6-2/TRBV6-3; clone_size: -; j_call: TRBJ2-1; cdr3_length: 17
cdr3_aa: CASSFPGDTAYGYTF; d_call: -; v_call: TRBV7-9; clone_size: -; j_call: TRBJ1-2; cdr3_length: 15
cdr3_aa: CASSFGTSGRGEQYF; d_call: TRBD2; v_call: TRBV11-2; clone_size: once; j_call: TRBJ2-7; cdr3_length: 15
cdr3_aa: CASSQNIQGSEAFF; d_call: TRBD1; v_call: TRBV3-1/TRBV3-2; clone_size: -; j_call: TRBJ1-1; cdr3_length: 14
cdr3_aa: CASSFRQGGQPQHF; d_call: TRBD1; v_call: TRBV5-8; clone_size: -; j_call: TRBJ1-5; cdr3_length: 14
cdr3_aa: CASSSPAGSSFEQYF; d_call: -; v_call: TRBV7-2; clone_size: -; j_call: TRBJ2-7; cdr3_length: 15
cdr3_aa: CATRWDRTSNQPQHF; d_call: TRBD1; v_call: TRBV19; clone_size: few; j_call: TRBJ1-5; cdr3_length: 15
cdr3_aa: CATTRRGSNQPQHF; d_call: -; v_call: TRBV19; clone_size: few; j_call: TRBJ1-5; cdr3_length: 14
cdr3_aa: CASSEVFNQPQHF; d_call: -; v_call: TRBV6-5; clone_size: -; j_call: TRBJ1-5; cdr3_length: 13
cdr3_aa: CASSSTGGTEAFF; d_call: TRBD1; v_call: TRBV5-6; clone_size: once; j_call: TRBJ1-1; cdr3_length: 13
cdr3_aa: CASGSGLLEADTQYF; d_call: -; v_call: TRBV12-5; clone_size: -; j_call: TRBJ2-3; cdr3_length: 15
cdr3_aa: CASSYSGRGPYNEQFF; d_call: -; v_call: TRBV6-5; clone_size: -; j_call: TRBJ2-1; cdr3_length: 16
cdr3_aa: CASSGILRGSPLHF; d_call: -; v_call: TRBV9; clone_size: -; j_call: TRBJ1-6; cdr3_length: 14
cdr3_aa: CASSFRNNEKLFF; d_call: -; v_call: TRBV12-3/TRBV12-4; clone_size: -; j_call: TRBJ1-4; cdr3_length: 13
cdr3_aa: CASSWARTSPYEQYF; d_call: TRBD2; v_call: TRBV6-5; clone_size: once; j_call: TRBJ2-7; cdr3_length: 15
cdr3_aa: CATSDERSGQDSYEQYF; d_call: TRBD1; v_call: TRBV24-1; clone_size: once; j_call: TRBJ2-7; cdr3_length: 17
cdr3_aa: CASSRDSRNYGYTF; d_call: -; v_call: TRBV5-4; clone_size: once; j_call: TRBJ1-2; cdr3_length: 14
cdr3_aa: CASSFTGGLGYSNQPQHF; d_call: TRBD1; v_call: TRBV27; clone_size: once; j_call: TRBJ1-5; cdr3_length: 18
cdr3_aa: CASSLAGTNEKLFF; d_call: -; v_call: TRBV5-1; clone_size: -; j_call: TRBJ1-4; cdr3_length: 14
cdr3_aa: CASSIGVNYNYGYTF; d_call: -; v_call: TRBV19; clone_size: -; j_call: TRBJ1-2; cdr3_length: 15
cdr3_aa: CASSSGQGGSPLHF; d_call: TRBD1; v_call: TRBV5-1; clone_size: -; j_call: TRBJ1-6; cdr3_length: 14
cdr3_aa: CATPLPRTGERDCSYEQYF; d_call: TRBD1; v_call: TRBV7-3; clone_size: few; j_call: TRBJ2-7; cdr3_length: 19
cdr3_aa: CASSLEIFYEQYF; d_call: -; v_call: TRBV7-8; clone_size: -; j_call: TRBJ2-7; cdr3_length: 13
cdr3_aa: CSVQIRWGDPRDYGYTF; d_call: -; v_call: TRBV29-1; clone_size: -; j_call: TRBJ1-2; cdr3_length: 17
cdr3_aa: CASSLGQSTMGYTF; d_call: -; v_call: TRBV5-1; clone_size: once; j_call: TRBJ1-2; cdr3_length: 14
cdr3_aa: CASSQDRMGPDYGYTF; d_call: -; v_call: TRBV3-1/TRBV3-2; clone_size: -; j_call: TRBJ1-2; cdr3_length: 16
cdr3_aa: CASSQGTSGRIKDGELFF; d_call: TRBD2; v_call: TRBV4-1; clone_size: once; j_call: TRBJ2-2; cdr3_length: 18
cdr3_aa: CASSLGESQPQHF; d_call: -; v_call: TRBV11-2; clone_size: -; j_call: TRBJ1-5; cdr3_length: 13
cdr3_aa: CSASPGGRAGADTQYF; d_call: TRBD2; v_call: TRBV20-1; clone_size: -; j_call: TRBJ2-3; cdr3_length: 16
cdr3_aa: CSGEQAGLGDTQYF; d_call: TRBD2; v_call: TRBV29-1; clone_size: -; j_call: TRBJ2-3; cdr3_length: 14
cdr3_aa: CASSFEGRETQYF; d_call: -; v_call: TRBV28; clone_size: -; j_call: TRBJ2-5; cdr3_length: 13
cdr3_aa: CASSVKRGASNQPQHF; d_call: -; v_call: TRBV28; clone_size: once; j_call: TRBJ1-5; cdr3_length: 16
cdr3_aa: CASSPARGSGYGYTF; d_call: -; v_call: TRBV4-2; clone_size: -; j_call: TRBJ1-2; cdr3_length: 15
cdr3_aa: CASSMGQINQPQHF; d_call: TRBD1; v_call: TRBV19; clone_size: -; j_call: TRBJ1-5; cdr3_length: 14